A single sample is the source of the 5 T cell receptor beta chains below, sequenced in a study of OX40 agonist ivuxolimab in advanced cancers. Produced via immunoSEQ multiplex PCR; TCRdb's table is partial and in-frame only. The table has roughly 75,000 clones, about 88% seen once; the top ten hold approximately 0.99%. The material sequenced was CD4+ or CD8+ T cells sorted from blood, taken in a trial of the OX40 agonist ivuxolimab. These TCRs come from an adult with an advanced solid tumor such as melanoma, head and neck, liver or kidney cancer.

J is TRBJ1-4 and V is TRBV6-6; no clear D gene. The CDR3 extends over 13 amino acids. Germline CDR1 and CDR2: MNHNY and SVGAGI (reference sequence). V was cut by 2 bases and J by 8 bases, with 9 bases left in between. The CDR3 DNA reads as TGTGCCAGCAGTTACCGGGGTTGGGAAAAACTGTTTTTT. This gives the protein CASSYRGWEKLFF.

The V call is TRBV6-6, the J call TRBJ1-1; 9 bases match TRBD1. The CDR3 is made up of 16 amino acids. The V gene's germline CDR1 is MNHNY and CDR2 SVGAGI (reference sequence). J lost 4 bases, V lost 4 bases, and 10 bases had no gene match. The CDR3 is CASSWGTGLGGTEAFF. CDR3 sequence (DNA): TGTGCCAGCAGTTGGGGGACAGGGTTGGGTGGCACTGAAGCTTTCTTT.

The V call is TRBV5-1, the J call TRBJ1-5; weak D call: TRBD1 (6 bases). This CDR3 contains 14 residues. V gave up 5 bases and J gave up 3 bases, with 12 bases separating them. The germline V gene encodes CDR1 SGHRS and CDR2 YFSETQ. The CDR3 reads CASSLGQHNQPQHF. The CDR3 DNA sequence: TGCGCCAGCAGTCTCGGACAGCACAATCAGCCCCAGCATTTT.

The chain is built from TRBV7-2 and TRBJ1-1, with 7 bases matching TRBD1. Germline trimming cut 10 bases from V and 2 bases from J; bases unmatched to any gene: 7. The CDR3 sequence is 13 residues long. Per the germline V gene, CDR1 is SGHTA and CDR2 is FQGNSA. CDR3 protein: CATRWDSNTEAFF. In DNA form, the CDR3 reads TGTGCCACCCGATGGGACAGCAACACTGAAGCTTTCTTT.

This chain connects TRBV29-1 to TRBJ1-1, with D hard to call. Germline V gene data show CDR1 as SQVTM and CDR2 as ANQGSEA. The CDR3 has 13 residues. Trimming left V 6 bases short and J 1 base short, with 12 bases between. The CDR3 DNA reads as TGCAGCGTCGTCGCGACCGGGAACACTGAAGCTTTCTTT. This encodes CSVVATGNTEAFF.